The clone carrying this T cell receptor (beta chain) showed up many times. Germline lookup yields CDR1 DFQATT and CDR2 SNEGSKA (reference sequence). The CDR3 has 15 amino acids. V lost 3 bases and J lost 5, with 17 bases in between. This entry belongs to a study of T-cell reconstitution after alpha-beta-depleted transplantation in children. Unique molecular identifiers were built into the TCRbeta library. MiXCR, run by TCRdb on the PCR reads, gives a single entry per CDR3 protein. The data show around 240,000 distinct CDR3 sequences, under 9.5% seen once. This clonotype was obtained from a male patient between 5 and 17 years old who had a stem cell transplant for acute lymphoblastic leukemia, so the T cells may come from the graft donor. The V gene is TRBV20-1, the J gene TRBJ2-1; no clear D gene. The sample consisted of PBMCs, mostly from graft donor cells, taken 180 days after TCRalphabeta/CD19-depleted stem cell transplant. The CDR3 loop reads CSASGTPGTDNEQFF. The CDR3 nucleotides read TGCAGTGCTAGCGGCACCCCAGGTACGGACAATGAGCAGTTCTTC.